This T cell receptor (beta chain) was obtained from a study of blood T cell repertoires in COVID-19. TCRdb's table, derived via immunoSEQ multiplex PCR, lists solely in-frame clones and lacks some. The table has about 240,000 clones, around 88% seen once. The CDR3 sequence is 18 residues long. Germline CDR1 reads SGHNT; CDR2 reads YENEEA. With V trimmed by 1 base and J by 4 bases, 9 bases remained unmatched. The TCR sequence derives from a woman aged 40 to 55 with acute COVID-19. The V and J genes are TRBV11-3 and TRBJ2-1, with TRBD2 identical over 11 bases. The sequenced sample consisted of PBMCs or T cells enriched from blood (not recorded which). The CDR3 coding sequence is TGTGCCAGCAGCTTAGGGGGACTAGCGGTACCACGATACAATGAGCAGTTCTTC. It specifies CASSLGGLAVPRYNEQFF.